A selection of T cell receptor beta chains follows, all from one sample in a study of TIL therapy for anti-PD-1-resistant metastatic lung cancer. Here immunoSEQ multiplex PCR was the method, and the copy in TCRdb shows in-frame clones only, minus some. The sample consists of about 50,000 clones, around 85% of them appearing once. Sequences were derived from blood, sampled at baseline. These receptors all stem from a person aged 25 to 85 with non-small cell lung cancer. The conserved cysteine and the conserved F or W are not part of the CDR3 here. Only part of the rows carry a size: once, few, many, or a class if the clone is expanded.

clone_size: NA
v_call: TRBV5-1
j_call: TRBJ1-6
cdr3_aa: ASRPSGQSYNSPLH

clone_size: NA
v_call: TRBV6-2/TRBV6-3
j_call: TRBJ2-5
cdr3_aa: ASSYSSGDKETQY

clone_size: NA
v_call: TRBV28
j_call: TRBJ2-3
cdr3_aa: ASSISHPPKPGVDTQY

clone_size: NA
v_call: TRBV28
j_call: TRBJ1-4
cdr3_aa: ASRPDGANEKLF

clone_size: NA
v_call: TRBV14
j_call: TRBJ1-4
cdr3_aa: ASSPGPLDEKLF

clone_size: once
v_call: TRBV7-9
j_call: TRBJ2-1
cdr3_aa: ASSHRLAGGPNEQF

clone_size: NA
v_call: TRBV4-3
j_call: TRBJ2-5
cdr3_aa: ASSQDRASGWETQY

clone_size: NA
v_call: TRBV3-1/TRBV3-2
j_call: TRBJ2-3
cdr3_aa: ASSQATDTQY

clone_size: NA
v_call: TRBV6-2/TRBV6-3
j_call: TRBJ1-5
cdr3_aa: ASSDQTGLGVSNQPQH

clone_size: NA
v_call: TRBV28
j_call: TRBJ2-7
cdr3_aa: ASSTPETPIYEQY

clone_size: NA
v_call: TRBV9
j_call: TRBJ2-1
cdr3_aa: ASSANRVRPNNEQF

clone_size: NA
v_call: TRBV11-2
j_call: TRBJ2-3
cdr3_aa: ASSLVAGSSVTQY

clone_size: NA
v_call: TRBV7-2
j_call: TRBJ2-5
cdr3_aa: ASSLARGWRGIQETQY

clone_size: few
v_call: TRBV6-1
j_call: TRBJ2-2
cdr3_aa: ASSEAGGAGELF

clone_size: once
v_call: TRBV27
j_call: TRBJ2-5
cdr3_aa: ASSRWLGRGMETQY

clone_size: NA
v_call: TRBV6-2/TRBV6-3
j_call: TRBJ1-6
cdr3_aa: ASSSDNSPLH

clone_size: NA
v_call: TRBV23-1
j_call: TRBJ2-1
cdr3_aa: ASSLGNEQF

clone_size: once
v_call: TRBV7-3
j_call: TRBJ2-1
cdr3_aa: ASSSTGTTYNEQF

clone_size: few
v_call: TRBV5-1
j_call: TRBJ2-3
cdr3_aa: ASSFRGSGSGDTQY

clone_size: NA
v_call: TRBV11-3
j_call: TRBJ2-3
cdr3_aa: ASSLGQAKHTDTQY

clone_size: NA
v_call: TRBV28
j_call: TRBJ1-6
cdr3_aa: ASSLWGQGEKPLH

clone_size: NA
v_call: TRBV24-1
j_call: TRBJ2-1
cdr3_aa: ATSEVGQYNEQF

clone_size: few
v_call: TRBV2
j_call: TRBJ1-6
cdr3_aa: ASRLDGSPLH

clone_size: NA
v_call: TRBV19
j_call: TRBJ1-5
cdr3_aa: ASSQGWGNQPQH

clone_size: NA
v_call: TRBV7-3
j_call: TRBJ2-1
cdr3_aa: ASSLMDGFYEQF

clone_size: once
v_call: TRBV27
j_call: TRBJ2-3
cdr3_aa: ASSFQGVDTQY

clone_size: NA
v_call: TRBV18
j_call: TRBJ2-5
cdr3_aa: ASSLAGGTGETQY

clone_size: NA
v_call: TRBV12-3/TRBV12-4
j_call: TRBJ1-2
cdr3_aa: ASSLIGGYT

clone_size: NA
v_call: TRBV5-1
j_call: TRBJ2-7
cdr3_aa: ASSLVSYEQY

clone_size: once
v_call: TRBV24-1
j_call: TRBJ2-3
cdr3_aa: ATSDSTGFPSSTDTQY

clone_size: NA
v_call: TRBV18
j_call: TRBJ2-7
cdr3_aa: ASSPQSSYEQY

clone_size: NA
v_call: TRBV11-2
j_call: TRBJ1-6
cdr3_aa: ASSLGDRSNSPLH

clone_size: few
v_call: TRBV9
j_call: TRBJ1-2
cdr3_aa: ASSVDTTGDYGYT

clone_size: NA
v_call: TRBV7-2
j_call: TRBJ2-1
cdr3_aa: ASSLAAAETYNEQF

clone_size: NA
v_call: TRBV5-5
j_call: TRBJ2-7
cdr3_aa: ASSLRDRGEQY

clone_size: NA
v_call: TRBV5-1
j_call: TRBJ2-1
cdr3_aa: ASSLGGGQYEQF

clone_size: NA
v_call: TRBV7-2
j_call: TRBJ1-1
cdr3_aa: ASSSQGFGTEAF

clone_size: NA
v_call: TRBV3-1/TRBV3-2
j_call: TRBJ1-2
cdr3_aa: ASSLRQETIYGYT

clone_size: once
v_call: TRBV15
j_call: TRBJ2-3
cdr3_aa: ATSPGSTSTDTQY

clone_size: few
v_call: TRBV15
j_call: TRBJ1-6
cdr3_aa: ATSRDVSGALH

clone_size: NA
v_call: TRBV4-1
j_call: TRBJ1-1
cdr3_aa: ASSLPVEQNTEAF

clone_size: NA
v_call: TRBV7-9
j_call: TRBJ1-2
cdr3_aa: ASTNHQGAAGGGYT

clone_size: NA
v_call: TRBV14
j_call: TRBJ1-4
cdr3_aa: ASSQERWGAGKLF

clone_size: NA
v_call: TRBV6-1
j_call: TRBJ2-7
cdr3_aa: ASSEPGQGYEQY

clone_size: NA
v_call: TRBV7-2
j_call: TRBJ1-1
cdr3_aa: ASSLVAAQAGTEAF

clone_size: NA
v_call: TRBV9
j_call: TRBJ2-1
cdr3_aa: ASSVGDYNEQF

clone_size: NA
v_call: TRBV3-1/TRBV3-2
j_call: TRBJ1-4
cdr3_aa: ASSQSAGGKLF

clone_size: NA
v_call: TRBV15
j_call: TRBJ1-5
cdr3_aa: ATSRGRALNQPQH

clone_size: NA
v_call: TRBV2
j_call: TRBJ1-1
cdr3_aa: ASSGQGATEAF

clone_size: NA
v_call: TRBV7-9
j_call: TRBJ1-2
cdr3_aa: ASSSMDRPNYGYT

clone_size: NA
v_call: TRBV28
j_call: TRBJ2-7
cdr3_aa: ASSTLAGERRYEQY

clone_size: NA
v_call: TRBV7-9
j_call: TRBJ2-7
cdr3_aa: ASSSPRSEQY

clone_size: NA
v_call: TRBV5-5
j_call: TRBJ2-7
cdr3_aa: ASSTGDYYEQY

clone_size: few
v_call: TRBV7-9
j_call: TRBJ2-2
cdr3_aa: ASSLKGRENTGELF

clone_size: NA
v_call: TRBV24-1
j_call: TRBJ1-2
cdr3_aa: ATSGGTGYGYT

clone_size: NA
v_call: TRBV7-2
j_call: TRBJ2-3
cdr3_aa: ASNYASGGATSTDTQY

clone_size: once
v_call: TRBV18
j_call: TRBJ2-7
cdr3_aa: ASSPGDLGSEQY

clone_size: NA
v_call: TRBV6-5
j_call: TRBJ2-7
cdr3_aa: ASSPGTLSSYEQY